The rows below give T cell receptor beta chains drawn from one sample of a study of blood T cell repertoires in COVID-19. Only in-frame clones appear in the TCRdb table, and some are missing; sequencing was by immunoSEQ multiplex PCR. This table has roughly 81,000 clones, about 83% appearing once. The sample was peripheral blood. The receptors stem from an elderly man with active or convalescent COVID-19. CDR3s include the opening cysteine and the closing phenylalanine or tryptophan. D genes are given only for firm matches. Clone size appears in some rows only: once, few, many, or a class for an expanded clone.

>TRBD1|NA|14|TRBV28|TRBJ1-2
CASSLWDRNYGYTF
TGTGCCAGCAGTTTGTGGGACAGGAACTATGGCTACACCTTC
>NA|NA|12|TRBV12-3/TRBV12-4|TRBJ1-2
CASSPGQGGYTF
TGTGCCAGCAGCCCCGGGCAGGGTGGCTACACCTTC
>NA|NA|16|TRBV5-6|TRBJ2-3
CASSETGTPETDTQYF
TGTGCCAGCAGCGAAACCGGGACTCCAGAGACAGATACGCAGTATTTT
>NA|NA|15|TRBV18|TRBJ1-4
CASSETTGGPRELFF
TGTGCCAGCTCAGAGACGACGGGAGGGCCTCGGGAACTGTTTTTT
>NA|NA|13|TRBV27|TRBJ1-2
CASSLSADNGYTF
TGTGCCAGCAGTTTATCTGCGGACAATGGCTACACCTTC
>TRBD2|NA|17|TRBV19|TRBJ2-4
CASRISGGTGAKNIQYF
TGTGCCAGTCGGATTAGCGGGGGGACCGGAGCCAAAAACATTCAGTACTTC
>NA|NA|15|TRBV7-2|TRBJ1-2
CASSLALASSYGYTF
TGTGCCAGCAGCTTAGCGTTAGCCTCGAGCTATGGCTACACCTTC
>NA|few|14|TRBV6-5|TRBJ2-5
CASSYSTGRETQYF
TGTGCCAGCAGTTACTCGACAGGAAGAGAGACCCAGTACTTC
>TRBD1|NA|13|TRBV6-4|TRBJ2-7
CASSDSRQGARVF
TGTGCCAGCAGTGACTCACGACAGGGGGCGCGAGTCTTC
>TRBD1|few|16|TRBV5-4|TRBJ1-2
CASSSHYRGLNYGYTF
TGTGCCAGCAGCTCCCACTACAGGGGGTTGAACTATGGCTACACCTTC
>TRBD1|once|17|TRBV3-1/TRBV3-2|TRBJ2-5
CASSQGSGQGIWETQYF
TGTGCCAGCAGCCAAGGATCGGGACAGGGAATCTGGGAGACCCAGTACTTC
>NA|NA|13|TRBV28|TRBJ1-2
CASRTTAWYGYTF
TGTGCCAGCAGGACGACAGCCTGGTATGGCTACACCTTC
>NA|NA|14|TRBV7-9|TRBJ1-1
CASSGGLAGTEAFF
TGTGCCAGCAGCGGAGGGCTGGCGGGTACTGAAGCTTTCTTT